This TCR beta chain was sequenced for a study of T cell responses to AZD1222 COVID-19 vaccine. As for the study in general: Pooled together were second doses at about 4 or about 12 weeks. Regarding the study as a whole: Nearly half of spike-specific TCRs reportedly target variant regions that are unmutated in the B.1.351 and B.1.1.7 variants. Seropositive status at baseline applied to only six AZD1222 recipients.

The repertoire was sequenced with immunoSEQ multiplex PCR; TCRdb's copy has only in-frame clones and lacks some. The top ten hold under 9.5% of the sample, which has 100,000 to 150,000 clones, roughly 85% seen once. A word on this clone: The antigen is not known.

V lost 7 bases and J lost 0, with 16 bases in between. Germline lookup yields CDR1 MNHEY and CDR2 SVGAGI. The CDR3 extends over 15 amino acids. The chain recombines TRBV6-5 with TRBJ2-7; D is unclear. The sequence was collected from an adult in good health. Here the sequenced sample was peripheral blood, taken on day 0 of AZD1222 vaccination. CDR3 coding DNA: TGTGCCAGCACCTACTTTGAGACCGGCTCCTACGAGCAGTACTTC. It is translated as CASTYFETGSYEQYF.